Each of the 5 T cell receptor beta chains below was sequenced from the same sample in a study of spatial heterogeneity in lung cancer. Study results and limitations: Counts of expanded intratumoral alpha and beta TCRs tracked tumor mutation counts.

Their antigens remain unidentified. From the 5' RACE reads, TCRdb called clonotypes with MiXCR, one entry per CDR3 protein. The data hold about 16,000 distinct CDR3 sequences, with 5.5% to 6.5% observed a single time. Time point: sample taken at primary tumor resection. The source material was lung tumor tissue, sampled at surgery. These receptors came from a female donor with early-stage non-small cell lung cancer.

Turning to this clonotype: This beta chain lies outside the target of a library built for alpha chains; its clone size means little. The chain couples TRBV5-4 to TRBJ2-2; D gene uncertain. The length of the CDR3 is 16 residues. Per the germline V gene, CDR1 is SGHNT and CDR2 is YYREEE (reference sequence). The V and J ends lost 3 bases and 1 base respectively, with 13 bases between them. CDR3 sequence: CASSSRDTKNTGELFF. CDR3 bases: TGTGCCAGCAGCTCCCGAGACACCAAGAACACCGGGGAGCTGTTTTTT.

This clonotype was seen ten or more times. With the library built for alpha chains, this beta chain is off target and its frequency is not meaningful. The chain has TRBV10-3 and TRBJ1-3, with a weak D call TRBD1 (5 bases). Trimming left V 4 bases short and J 0 bases short, with 13 bases between. The CDR3 spans 16 residues. Germline V lookup: CDR1 ENHRY, CDR2 SYGVKD. Written as DNA, the CDR3 is TGTGCCATCAGTGGTTCGGGGCCGAGCTCTGGAAACACCATATATTTT. It is translated as CAISGSGPSSGNTIYF.

Remarks on this clonotype: Found in a library prepared for alpha chains, this beta chain is an off-target read, and its abundance has little meaning. The chain combines TRBV2 with TRBJ2-7; no definite D call. The CDR3 loop spans 11 amino acids. Germline CDR1 SNHLY, CDR2 FYNNEI. The germline V and J ends were trimmed by 4 bases and 4 bases, with 5 bases remaining between them. CDR3 nucleotide sequence: TGTGCCAGCAGTGCTGGGTACGAGCAGTACTTC. Encoded protein: CASSAGYEQYF.

This clonotype showed up many times. This beta chain turned up in a library designed for alpha chains; as an off-target read, its abundance says little. CDR3: CASSLGENTQYF. The DNA for the CDR3 is TGCGCCAGCAGCTTGGGGGAGAATACGCAGTATTTT. The gene calls are TRBV5-1 and TRBJ2-3; maybe TRBD2 (5 bases). V was shortened by 0 bases and J by 7 bases, with 6 bases between the two germline ends. The germline gives CDR1 SGHRS, CDR2 YFSETQ. The CDR3 spans 12 residues.

The table lists this clonotype with many counts. As an off-target read in a library built for alpha chains, this beta chain has a frequency of little significance. The chain employs TRBV20-1 and TRBJ2-7, with TRBD2 matching over 11 bases. The germline V gene encodes CDR1 DFQATT and CDR2 SNEGSKA (reference sequence). V was clipped by 3 bases and J by 5 bases; unmatched bases: 9. The CDR3 is made up of 15 amino acids. CDR3 bases: TGCAGTGCTAGGGGAGGGACTAGCGGTCCCAACGAGCAGTACTTC. Translated, it gives CSARGGTSGPNEQYF.